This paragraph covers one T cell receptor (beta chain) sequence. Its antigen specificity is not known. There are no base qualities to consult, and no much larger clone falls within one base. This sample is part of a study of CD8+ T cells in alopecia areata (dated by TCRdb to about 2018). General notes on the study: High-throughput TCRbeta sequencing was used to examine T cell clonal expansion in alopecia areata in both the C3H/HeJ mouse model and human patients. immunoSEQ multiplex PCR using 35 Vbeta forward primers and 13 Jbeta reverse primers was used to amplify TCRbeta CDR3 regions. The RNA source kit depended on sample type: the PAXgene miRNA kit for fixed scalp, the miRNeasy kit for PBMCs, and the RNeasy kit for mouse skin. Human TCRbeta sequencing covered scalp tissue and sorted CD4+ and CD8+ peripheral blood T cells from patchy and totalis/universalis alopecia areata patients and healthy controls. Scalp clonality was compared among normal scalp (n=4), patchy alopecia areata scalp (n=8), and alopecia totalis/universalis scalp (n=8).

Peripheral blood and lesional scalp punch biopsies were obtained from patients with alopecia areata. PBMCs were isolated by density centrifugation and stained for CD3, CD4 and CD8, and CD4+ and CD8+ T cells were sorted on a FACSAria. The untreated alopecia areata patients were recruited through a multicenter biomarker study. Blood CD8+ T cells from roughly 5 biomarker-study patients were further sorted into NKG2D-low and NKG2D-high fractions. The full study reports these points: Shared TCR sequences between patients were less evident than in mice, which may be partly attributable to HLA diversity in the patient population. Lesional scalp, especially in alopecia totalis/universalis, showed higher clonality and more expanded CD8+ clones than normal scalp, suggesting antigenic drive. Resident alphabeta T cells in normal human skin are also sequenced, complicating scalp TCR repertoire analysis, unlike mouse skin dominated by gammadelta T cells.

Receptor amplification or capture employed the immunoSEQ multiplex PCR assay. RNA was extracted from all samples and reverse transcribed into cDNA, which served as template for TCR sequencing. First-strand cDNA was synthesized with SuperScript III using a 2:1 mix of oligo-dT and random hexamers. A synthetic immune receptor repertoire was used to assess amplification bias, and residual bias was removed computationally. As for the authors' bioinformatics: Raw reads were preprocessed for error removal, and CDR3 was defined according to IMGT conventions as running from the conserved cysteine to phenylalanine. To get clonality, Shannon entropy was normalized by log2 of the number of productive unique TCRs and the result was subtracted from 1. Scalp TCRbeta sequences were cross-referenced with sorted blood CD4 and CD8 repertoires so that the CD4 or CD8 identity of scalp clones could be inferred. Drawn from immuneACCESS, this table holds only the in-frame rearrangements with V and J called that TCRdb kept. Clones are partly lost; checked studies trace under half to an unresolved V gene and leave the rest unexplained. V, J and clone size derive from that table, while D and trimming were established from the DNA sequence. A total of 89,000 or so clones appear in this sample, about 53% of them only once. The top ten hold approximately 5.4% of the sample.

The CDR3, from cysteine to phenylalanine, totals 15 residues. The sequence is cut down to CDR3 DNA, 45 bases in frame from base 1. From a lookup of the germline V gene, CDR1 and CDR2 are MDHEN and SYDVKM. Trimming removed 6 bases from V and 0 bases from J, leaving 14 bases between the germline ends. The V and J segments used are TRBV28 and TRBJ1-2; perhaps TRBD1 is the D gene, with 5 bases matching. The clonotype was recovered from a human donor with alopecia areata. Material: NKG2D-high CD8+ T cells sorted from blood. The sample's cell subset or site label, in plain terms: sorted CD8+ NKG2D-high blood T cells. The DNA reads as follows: TGTGCCAGCAGCCCACGACAGTCAGCTAACTATGGCTACACCTTC. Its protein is CASSPRQSANYGYTF.